Shown below are 23 T cell receptor beta chains from a single sample sequenced in a study of identical twins. TCRdb recomputed calls from the 5' RACE reads with MiXCR, one row per CDR3 protein. The sample lists about 520,000 distinct CDR3 sequences, less than 25% occurring once. The same data also went into a second study, on T cells expressing NK-cell markers.

The source material was CD4+ T cells sorted from blood. These receptors came from a woman aged 18-29 years in good health.

This rearrangement joins TRBV6-1 to TRBJ2-1; 8 bases match TRBD2. This CDR3 is 18 amino acids long. Trimming cost V 6 bases and J 4 bases; bases outside gene matches: 17. Looked up from germline, CDR1 is MNHNS and CDR2 is SASEGT. CDR3 sequence: CASSRLRTGTRVYNEQFF. For the CDR3, the DNA is TGTGCCAGCAGCCGCCTTCGGACCGGGACTAGAGTTTACAATGAGCAGTTCTTC.

This sequence joins TRBV12-3 or TRBV12-4 and TRBJ2-1; 10 nucleotides line up with TRBD1. This CDR3 is 16 amino acids long. V trimming: 5 bases; J trimming: 4 bases; junction bases outside the gene matches: 8. The CDR3 DNA reads as TGTGCCAGCAGTCCAACCCCGGGACAGGGGTACAATGAGCAGTTCTTC. Amino acid sequence: CASSPTPGQGYNEQFF.

The chain couples TRBV24-1 to TRBJ1-2; 9 bases are shared with TRBD1. CDR1 is KGHDR and CDR2 is SFDVKD in the germline V gene. V gave up 3 bases and J gave up 3 bases; unmatched junction bases: 1. This CDR3 has 14 residues. The CDR3 reads CATSDTGGHYGYTF. The DNA for the CDR3 is TGTGCCACCAGTGATACAGGGGGCCACTATGGCTACACCTTC.

This clonotype was seen repeatedly, ten times or more. This rearrangement joins TRBV24-1 to TRBJ2-1; D is undetermined. The germline V and J ends were trimmed by 3 bases and 5 bases, with 13 bases remaining between them. The CDR3 runs to 15 residues. Germline V gene sequence: CDR1 KGHDR, CDR2 SFDVKD. DNA for the CDR3: TGTGCCACCAGTGATGCTGGTTCCAGCCACAATGAGCAGTTCTTC. This translates into CATSDAGSSHNEQFF.

This clonotype was detected a few times. The rearrangement joins TRBV20-1 to TRBJ2-7, with 8 bases that match TRBD1. From germline, CDR1 is DFQATT and CDR2 SNEGSKA (reference sequence). V lost 5 bases and J lost 3; bases outside the gene matches: 6. The length of the CDR3 is 13 residues. The CDR3: CSAGGTGGYEQYF. The CDR3, as DNA: TGCAGTGCTGGCGGGACAGGTGGCTACGAGCAGTACTTC.

Only a few counts were recorded for this clonotype. The chain carries TRBV20-1 and TRBJ2-3; D assignment may be TRBD1 or TRBD2 (5 bases each). Germline V gives CDR1 DFQATT, CDR2 SNEGSKA (reference sequence). The CDR3 has 12 residues. The V and J ends lost 6 bases and 4 bases respectively, with 11 bases between them. The CDR3 region is CSAQGRSDTQYF. DNA for the CDR3: TGCAGTGCGCAGGGACGGTCAGATACGCAGTATTTT.

V and J are TRBV25-1 and TRBJ2-3, with a possible D match to TRBD2 (5 bases). The germline V and J ends were trimmed by 5 bases and 5 bases, with 11 bases remaining between them. Germline CDR1 and CDR2: MGHDK and SYGVNS. This CDR3 has 13 residues. The CDR3: CASSTGFRDTQYF. The CDR3 DNA is TGTGCCAGCAGTACGGGGTTTAGAGATACGCAGTATTTT.

This clonotype has a handful of counts. The CDR3 is CSARDLRAADTQYF. In DNA form, the CDR3 reads TGCAGTGCTAGAGATCTCAGGGCGGCAGATACGCAGTATTTT. This rearrangement joins TRBV20-1 to TRBJ2-3; possibly TRBD1 for D (5 bases). Germline V gene sequence: CDR1 DFQATT, CDR2 SNEGSKA (reference sequence). The length of the CDR3 is 14 residues. The V end lost 0 bases, the J end lost 4 bases, and 11 bases lay between the germline ends.

This chain links TRBV12-3 or TRBV12-4 with TRBJ2-3; 10 bases fit TRBD1. Germline trimming cut 3 bases from V and 9 bases from J; bases unmatched to any gene: 6. CDR3 length: 14 residues. DNA for the CDR3: TGTGCCAGCAGTTTTGGGGGACAGGGGCAGACGCAGTATTTT. This sequence encodes CASSFGGQGQTQYF.

This clonotype was seen a handful of times. The CDR3 region is CSASLAGVGTDTQYF. In DNA, the CDR3 is TGCAGTGCTAGTCTCGCGGGAGTTGGCACAGATACGCAGTATTTT. The gene calls are TRBV20-1 and TRBJ2-3; 7 bases fit TRBD2. Germline V CDR1 and CDR2: DFQATT, SNEGSKA (reference sequence). The CDR3 extends over 15 amino acids. J gave up 1 base and V 3 bases, and 7 bases lay outside the gene matches.

The J gene is TRBJ1-1, the V gene TRBV6-1; 7 nucleotides match TRBD1. The CDR3 covers 14 residues. The V gene end was trimmed by 7 bases and the J gene end by 6 bases; junction bases not matched to a gene: 11. From germline, CDR1 is MNHNS and CDR2 SASEGT. CDR3 bases: TGTGCCAGCATAACCCCAGGGGGAGCGGCTGAAGCTTTCTTT. Protein sequence: CASITPGGAAEAFF.

The chain combines TRBV7-2 with TRBJ2-7; the match to TRBD2 covers 10 bases. Germline CDR1 and CDR2: SGHTA and FQGNSA. The CDR3 consists of 15 residues. J gave up 2 bases and V 3 bases, and 4 bases lay outside the gene matches. In DNA form, the CDR3 reads TGTGCCAGCAGCTTCATAGCGGGAGGCACCTACGAGCAGTACTTC. Translation: CASSFIAGGTYEQYF.

This chain connects TRBV5-6 to TRBJ2-3; TRBD1 agrees at 11 bases. Trimming took 1 base from V and 5 from J; bases not matched to a gene: 12. Germline CDR1 SGHDT, CDR2 YYEEEE. The CDR3 covers 18 residues. This CDR3 reads CASSLRLRTGGAGDTQYF. CDR3 nucleotide sequence: TGTGCCAGCAGCTTGAGGCTCAGGACAGGGGGCGCGGGAGATACGCAGTATTTT.

This clonotype occurred a few times. The rearrangement links TRBV28 to TRBJ2-7; TRBD1 agrees at 10 bases. J gave up 8 bases and V 5 bases, and 15 bases lay outside the gene matches. Germline CDR1 MDHEN, CDR2 SYDVKM. This CDR3 has 16 residues. CDR3 residues: CASSGWRDRGFVQQYF. In DNA, the CDR3 is TGTGCCAGCAGTGGCTGGAGGGACAGGGGTTTTGTACAGCAGTACTTC.

The chain employs TRBV2 and TRBJ2-7; D tentatively fits TRBD1 or TRBD2 (5 bases each). V dropped 6 bases and J dropped 9 bases, with 24 bases sitting between them. The CDR3 has 15 amino acids. Germline V gene data show CDR1 as SNHLY and CDR2 as FYNNEI. This CDR3 reads CASRRPPSQGPGQYF. CDR3 DNA sequence: TGTGCCAGCAGACGGCCCCCCAGCCAGGGACCGGGGCAGTACTTC. The variable domain in full, completed from reference TRBV2 and TRBJ2-7, reads EPEVTQTPSHQVTQMGQEVILRCVPISNHLYFYWYRQILGQKVEFLVSFYNNEISEKSEIFDDQFSVERPDGSNFTLKIRSTKLEDSAMYFCASRRPPSQGPGQYFGPGTRLTVT.

This clonotype was seen a few times. The V gene is TRBV4-3, the J gene TRBJ2-1; 9 nucleotides agree with TRBD2. With V trimmed by 4 bases and J by 2 bases, 12 bases remained unmatched. This CDR3 is built from 18 residues. In germline, CDR1 is LGHNA, CDR2 YSLEER. The CDR3 protein is CASSPAQIAGATYNEQFF. The CDR3, as DNA: TGCGCCAGCAGCCCCGCCCAGATAGCGGGAGCCACCTACAATGAGCAGTTCTTC.

The V gene is TRBV3-1, the J gene TRBJ1-1; D possibly corresponds to TRBD1 (5 bases). Trimming stripped 4 bases from V and 11 bases from J, with 14 bases between. The CDR3 totals 12 residues. Germline lookup yields CDR1 LGHDT and CDR2 YNNKEL (reference sequence). CDR3 region: CASSRARAAAFF. In DNA, the CDR3 is TGTGCCAGCAGCCGAGCCAGGGCAGCGGCTTTCTTT.

The table lists this clonotype with a few counts. The J gene is TRBJ1-2, the V gene TRBV9; D is unresolved. CDR3 length: 14 residues. Trimming removed 2 bases from V and 4 bases from J, with 12 bases in between. CDR1 SGDLS and CDR2 YYNGEE come from the germline V gene. CDR3 coding DNA: TGTGCCAGCAGCGTGGGCGGGAGCCTCTATGGCTACACCTTC. It specifies CASSVGGSLYGYTF.

The rearrangement links TRBV7-8 to TRBJ2-1; D is unresolved. The CDR3 sequence is 12 residues long. The V and J ends lost 5 bases and 10 bases respectively, with 12 bases between them. Germline V gene sequence: CDR1 SGHVS, CDR2 FQNEAQ. The CDR3 loop is CASSHAFWEQFF. CDR3 nucleotides: TGTGCCAGCAGCCACGCCTTTTGGGAGCAGTTCTTC. The whole variable domain, filled in from reference TRBV7-8 and TRBJ2-1, reads GAGVSQSPRYKVAKRGQDVALRCDPISGHVSLFWYQQALGQGPEFLTYFQNEAQLDKSGLPSDRFFAERPEGSVSTLKIQRTQQEDSAVYLCASSHAFWEQFFGPGTRLTVL.

This clonotype was picked up a small number of times. This chain joins TRBV7-7 and TRBJ2-1; no definite D call. V was clipped by 1 base and J by 0 bases, with 10 bases between them. There are 16 residues in the CDR3. CDR1 and CDR2 from the germline V gene are SSHAT and FNYEAQ (reference sequence). CDR3 DNA: TGTGCCAGCAGCTTAGGAGACTGGAGCTCCTACAATGAGCAGTTCTTC. This gives the protein CASSLGDWSSYNEQFF.

J is TRBJ2-1 and V is TRBV20-1, with D perhaps TRBD2 (5 bases). This CDR3 has 14 amino acids. Per the germline V gene, CDR1 is DFQATT and CDR2 is SNEGSKA (reference sequence). With 5 bases removed from V and 4 bases from J, the gap between germline ends came to 15 bases. The CDR3: CSAALRVSYNEQFF. The DNA for the CDR3 is TGCAGTGCTGCTCTGAGGGTTAGTTACAATGAGCAGTTCTTC.

The chain joins TRBV15 to TRBJ1-1; D is possibly TRBD1 (5 bases). Germline V lookup: CDR1 LNHNV, CDR2 YYDKDF (reference sequence). This CDR3 comprises 18 residues. The V end lost 2 bases, the J end lost 1 base, and 20 bases lay between the germline ends. The CDR3 loop reads CATSRNPPGGSRNTEAFF. CDR3 DNA sequence: TGTGCCACCAGCAGAAACCCTCCGGGGGGAAGCCGGAACACTGAAGCTTTCTTT.

This chain links TRBV20-1 with TRBJ1-5; tentative D call: TRBD1 (5 bases). V lost 6 bases to trimming and J lost 5 bases, with 11 bases between them. This CDR3 contains 12 residues. CDR1 and CDR2 (germline): DFQATT, SNEGSKA (reference sequence). As DNA, the CDR3 is TGCAGTGCAGTCAGGGTCGATCAGCCCCAGCATTTT. It is translated as CSAVRVDQPQHF.